Listed below are T cell receptor beta chains from one sample, sequenced in a study of regulatory T cells in long-lasting Graves disease. TCRdb analysed the multiplex PCR reads with MiXCR anew, one entry per CDR3 protein. The sample contains about 420,000 distinct CDR3 sequences, 16% of which appear only once. The same data also contributed to another study, on T cells in Graves' hyperthyroidism and ophthalmopathy.

The source material was peripheral blood mononuclear cells (PBMCs), sampled at new diagnosis, from a patient treated with antithyroid drugs. These receptors were taken from a woman younger than 35 with Graves disease. CDR3s include the opening cysteine and the closing phenylalanine or tryptophan. A D gene is named only where the DNA matches it firmly. Clone size is shown for a subset of rows, as once, few, many or a class of expanded clone.

D gene,J gene,clone size,V gene,CDR3 DNA,CDR3 protein
NA,TRBJ2-7,many,TRBV29-1,TGCAGCGCTGAAGGTGGCAGTCGGAACGAGCAGTACTTC,CSAEGGSRNEQYF
NA,TRBJ2-7,many,TRBV6-2/TRBV6-3,TGTGCCAGCAGTCCTACACCGACTAGCTCCTACGAGCAGTACTTC,CASSPTPTSSYEQYF
NA,TRBJ2-7,NA,TRBV15,TGTGCCACCAGCAGCCAAGATCCCGTTTTACTAACCCCCTACGAGCAGTACTTC,CATSSQDPVLLTPYEQYF
NA,TRBJ1-2,NA,TRBV10-3,TGTGCCATCAGTGGAATGGGAGGCTATGGCTACACCTTC,CAISGMGGYGYTF
NA,TRBJ2-1,NA,TRBV7-2,TGTGCCAGCAGCTTAGGCCTGCGGGGCAACTCCCACAATGAGCAGTTCTTC,CASSLGLRGNSHNEQFF
TRBD2,TRBJ2-7,NA,TRBV28,TGTGCCAGCAGTTCTCCTACTAGCGGTAGACCCTACGAGCAGTACTTC,CASSSPTSGRPYEQYF
NA,TRBJ1-5,NA,TRBV28,TGTGCCAGCACACCCGAAGGATCCTATAGCAATCAGCCCCAGCATTTT,CASTPEGSYSNQPQHF
NA,TRBJ1-1,few,TRBV25-1,TGTGCCAGCAGGAGGGTGGGTTGGAACACTGAAGCTTTCTTT,CASRRVGWNTEAFF
TRBD2,TRBJ2-7,many,TRBV11-2,TGTGCCAGCAGCCTAATCCTGGGACTAGCTGGCCGCGAGCAGTACTTC,CASSLILGLAGREQYF
NA,TRBJ2-2,NA,TRBV6-4,TGTGCCAGCAGTGACCGGGTCGGCGGGGAGCTGTTTTTT,CASSDRVGGELFF
TRBD1,TRBJ2-5,NA,TRBV19,TGTGCCAGTAGTATTGGTTTGGGGACAGAACAAGAGACCCAGTACTTC,CASSIGLGTEQETQYF
NA,TRBJ1-1,many,TRBV28,TGTGCCAGCAGGGTTATACAGACTTTGAACACTGAAGCTTTCTTT,CASRVIQTLNTEAFF
TRBD2,TRBJ2-1,few,TRBV5-8,TGTGCCAGCAGCGTGGCTAGCGGGGCAAACAATGAGCAGTTCTTC,CASSVASGANNEQFF
NA,TRBJ2-5,NA,TRBV20-1,TGCAGTGCTAGATCTACAACCGGGGCCCAACAAGAGACCCAGTACTTC,CSARSTTGAQQETQYF
TRBD2,TRBJ2-1,many,TRBV28,TGTGCCAGCAGTCCCATAGCGGGAACCGGCACAAAGAGCTCCTACAATGAGCAGTTCTTC,CASSPIAGTGTKSSYNEQFF
TRBD1,TRBJ2-3,many,TRBV20-1,TGCAGCGGACAGGGGAGACGAGATACGCAGTATTTT,CSGQGRRDTQYF
NA,TRBJ2-2,NA,TRBV7-9,TGTGCCAGCAGCCGGTATCTTGCCACCGGGGAGCTGTTTTTT,CASSRYLATGELFF
TRBD1,TRBJ1-1,many,TRBV12-3/TRBV12-4,TGTGCCAGCAGTCTTAGGACAGGGGGCTTGACGAAAGCTTTCTTT,CASSLRTGGLTKAFF
TRBD2,TRBJ2-3,many,TRBV20-1,TGCAGTGCTAGACGGACTAGCGGGAGCACAGATACGCAGTATTTT,CSARRTSGSTDTQYF
NA,TRBJ2-2,NA,TRBV24-1,TGTGCCACCAGTGATTTGGGGCTATCGGGCACCGGGGAGCTGTTTTTT,CATSDLGLSGTGELFF
NA,TRBJ1-2,NA,TRBV5-1,TGCGCCAGCAGCTTGGGTAGGGCAGACATGTATGGCTACACCTTC,CASSLGRADMYGYTF